This TCR beta chain appears in the sequencing data of a study of post-analysis software for immune sequencing data. As for the study in general: Recorded disease courses covered relapsing-remitting, secondary progressive and progressive-relapsing multiple sclerosis. Some patients had no subtype annotation.

A remark on this clonotype: What it binds is unknown.

The CDR3 runs to 14 residues. The germline CDR1 and CDR2 sequences are DFQATT and SNEGSKA (reference sequence). The V and J ends lost 3 bases and 3 bases, in that order; junction bases with no gene match: 5. TCR beta cDNA libraries had unique molecular identifiers. T cells numbering roughly 0.85 to 11 million yielded 450,000 to 500,000 cDNA molecules. TCRdb recomputed calls from the PCR reads with MiXCR, one row per CDR3 protein. The sample lists about 770,000 distinct CDR3 sequences, under 60% occurring once. Study-level points and caveats: Normalized Chao1 diversity was significantly lower in multiple sclerosis patients than in controls. Patients used about five TRBV segments, including TRBV5-6, TRBV5-1 and TRBV20-1, more often than controls.

This receptor was taken from a girl between 10 and 17 years old with multiple sclerosis. The genes are TRBV20-1 and TRBJ2-3, with TRBD1 matching over 8 bases. Specimen: blood. The CDR3, as DNA: TGCAGTGCTAGGGACAGGGTGATTACAGATACGCAGTATTTT. Protein sequence: CSARDRVITDTQYF.